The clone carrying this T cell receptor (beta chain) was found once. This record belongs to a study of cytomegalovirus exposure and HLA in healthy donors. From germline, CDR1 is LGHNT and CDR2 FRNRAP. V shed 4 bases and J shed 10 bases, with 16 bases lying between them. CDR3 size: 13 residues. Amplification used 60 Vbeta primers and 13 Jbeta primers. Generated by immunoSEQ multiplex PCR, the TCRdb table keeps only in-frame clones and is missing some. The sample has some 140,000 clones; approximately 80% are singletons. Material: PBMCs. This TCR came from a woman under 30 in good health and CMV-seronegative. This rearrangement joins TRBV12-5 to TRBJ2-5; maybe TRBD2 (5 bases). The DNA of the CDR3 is TGTGCTAGTGGTTCCGCCGGGAAAGGCGACCAGTACTTC. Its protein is CASGSAGKGDQYF.